This note documents a single TCR beta chain sequence. The target antigen is unknown. V gave up 0 bases and J gave up 15 bases, with 15 bases separating them. Germline lookup yields CDR1 LNHDA and CDR2 SQIVND (reference sequence). This CDR3 comprises 13 residues. This specimen belongs to a study of CD8 T cells in ankylosing spondylitis. Regarding the study as a whole: Peripheral blood samples showed relatively rare disease-linked clones, and these clones were CD8+. The study identified a TCR beta motif of 7 or 8 highly homologous variants that appeared characteristic of ankylosing spondylitis blood. Within matched ankylosing spondylitis synovial fluid, disease-linked clones were reportedly significantly enriched. Certain motif variants had earlier appeared in reactive arthritis synovial fluid and blood.

From the 5' RACE reads, TCRdb called clonotypes with MiXCR, one entry per CDR3 protein. Of approximately 540,000 distinct CDR3 sequences listed, over 9.5% are singletons. This clonotype originated in a male donor with ankylosing spondylitis. The sequenced material came from blood, either unsorted or a sorted T cell fraction (not recorded which). The chain carries TRBV19 and TRBJ1-5, with D maybe TRBD1 (5 bases). Here the CDR3 reads CASSIDVETALHF. CDR3 DNA: TGTGCCAGTAGTATAGATGTCGAGACAGCGCTGCATTTT.